The 3 T cell receptor beta chains below come from one sample, sequenced in a study of T cell responses to AZD1222 COVID-19 vaccine (dated by TCRdb to the early 2020s). The label giving this sample's time point can be read as: baseline before first vaccination. The protocol used for the library was the immunoSEQ multiplex PCR assay. TCRdb's version of the immuneACCESS table is confined to in-frame rearrangements and falls short of the full clone set. An unresolved V gene accounts for under half of the shortfall where checked; the remainder is of unknown origin. The sample includes some 74,000 clones, with 65% to 85% observed a single time. Of the sample, under 25% is held by the ten largest clones. The sequenced sample was peripheral blood, obtained on day 0 of AZD1222 vaccination. The receptors derive from an adult in good health.

The rearrangement joins TRBV19 to TRBJ1-6; D call uncertain. The V gene's germline CDR1 is LNHDA and CDR2 SQIVND (reference sequence). Deletions cut 4 bases from V and 4 bases from J, with 2 bases between. The CDR3 has 12 residues. The CDR3 region has the DNA TGTGCCAGTAGTAAATATAATTCACCCCTCCACTTT. Protein: CASSKYNSPLHF.

The chain uses TRBV5-5 and TRBJ2-3; TRBD2 matches 13 bases. CDR3 length equals 16 residues. V was clipped by 3 bases and J by 3 bases; unmatched bases: 4. In germline, CDR1 is SGHKS, CDR2 YYEKEE (reference sequence). CDR3 protein: CASSWGTSGVTDTQYF. The DNA for the CDR3 is TGTGCCAGCAGCTGGGGGACTAGCGGGGTGACAGATACGCAGTATTTT.

This clone was counted between two and nine times. The chain is built from TRBV11-3 and TRBJ1-1; TRBD1 matches at 8 bases. V shed 1 base, J shed 8 bases, and the junction held 0 bases outside the gene matches. This CDR3 has 12 residues. Germline CDR1 SGHNT, CDR2 YENEEA. The CDR3 loop is CASSLGDREAFF. The CDR3 DNA reads TGTGCCAGCAGCTTAGGGGACAGGGAAGCTTTCTTT.